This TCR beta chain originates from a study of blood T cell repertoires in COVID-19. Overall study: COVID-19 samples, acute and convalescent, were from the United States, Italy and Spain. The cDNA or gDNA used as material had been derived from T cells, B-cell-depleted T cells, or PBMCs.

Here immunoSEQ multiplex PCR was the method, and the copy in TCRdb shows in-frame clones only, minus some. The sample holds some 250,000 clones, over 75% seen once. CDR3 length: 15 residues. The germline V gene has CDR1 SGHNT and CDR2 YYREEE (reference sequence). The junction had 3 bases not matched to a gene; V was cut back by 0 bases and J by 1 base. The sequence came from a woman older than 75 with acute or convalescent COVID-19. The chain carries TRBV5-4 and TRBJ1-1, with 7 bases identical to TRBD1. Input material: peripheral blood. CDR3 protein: CASSLGGTANTEAFF. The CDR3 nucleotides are TGTGCCAGCAGCTTGGGAGGGACAGCGAACACTGAAGCTTTCTTT.